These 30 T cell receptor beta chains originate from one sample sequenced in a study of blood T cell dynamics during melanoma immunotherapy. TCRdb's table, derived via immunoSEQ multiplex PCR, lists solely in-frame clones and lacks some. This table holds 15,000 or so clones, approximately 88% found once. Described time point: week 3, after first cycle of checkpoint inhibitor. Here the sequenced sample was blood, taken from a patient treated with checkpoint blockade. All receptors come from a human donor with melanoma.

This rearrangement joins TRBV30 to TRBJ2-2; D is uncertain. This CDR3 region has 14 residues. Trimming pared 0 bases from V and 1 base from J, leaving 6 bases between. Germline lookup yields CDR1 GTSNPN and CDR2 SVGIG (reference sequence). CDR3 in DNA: TGTGCCTGGAGTGTTAGTATGAACACCGGGGAGCTGTTTTTT. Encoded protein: CAWSVSMNTGELFF.

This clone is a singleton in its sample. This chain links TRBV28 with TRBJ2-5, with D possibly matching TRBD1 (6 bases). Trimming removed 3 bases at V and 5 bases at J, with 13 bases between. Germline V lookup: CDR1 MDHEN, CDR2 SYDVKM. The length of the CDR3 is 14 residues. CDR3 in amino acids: CASSLGRRGETQYF. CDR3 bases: TGTGCCAGCAGTTTGGGCAGAAGGGGGGAGACCCAGTACTTC. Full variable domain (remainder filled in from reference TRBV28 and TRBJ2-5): DVKVTQSSRYLVKRTGEKVFLECVQDMDHENMFWYRQDPGLGLRLIYFSYDVKMKEKGDIPEGYSVSREKKERFSLILESASTNQTSMYLCASSLGRRGETQYFGPGTRLLVL.

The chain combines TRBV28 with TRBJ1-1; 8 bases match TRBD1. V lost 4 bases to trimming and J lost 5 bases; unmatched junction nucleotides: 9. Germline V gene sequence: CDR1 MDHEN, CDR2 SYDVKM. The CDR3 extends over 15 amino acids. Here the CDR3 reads CASSSPQGGRTEAFF. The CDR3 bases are TGTGCCAGCAGTTCGCCACAGGGGGGTCGGACTGAAGCTTTCTTT.

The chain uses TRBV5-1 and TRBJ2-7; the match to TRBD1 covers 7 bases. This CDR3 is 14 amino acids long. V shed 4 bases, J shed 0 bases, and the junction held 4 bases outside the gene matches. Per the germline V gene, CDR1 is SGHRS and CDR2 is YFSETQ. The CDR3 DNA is TGCGCCAGCAGCCCCCGGGACAGCTCCTACGAGCAGTACTTC. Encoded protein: CASSPRDSSYEQYF.

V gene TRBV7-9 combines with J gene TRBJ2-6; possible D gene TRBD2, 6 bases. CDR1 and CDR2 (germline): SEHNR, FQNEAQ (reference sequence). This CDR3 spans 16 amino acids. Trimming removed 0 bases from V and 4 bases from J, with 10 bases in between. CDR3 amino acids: CASSLAGGLGANVLTF. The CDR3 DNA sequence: TGTGCCAGCAGCTTAGCGGGGGGTCTCGGGGCCAACGTCCTGACTTTC.

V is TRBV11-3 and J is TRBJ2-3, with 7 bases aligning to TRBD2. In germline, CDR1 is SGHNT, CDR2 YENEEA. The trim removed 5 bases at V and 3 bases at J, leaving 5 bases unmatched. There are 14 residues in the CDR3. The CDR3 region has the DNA TGTGCCAGCAGCCCACGACTAGCAACAGATACGCAGTATTTT. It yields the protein CASSPRLATDTQYF. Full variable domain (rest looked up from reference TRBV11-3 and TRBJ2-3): EAGVVQSPRYKIIEKKQPVAFWCNPISGHNTLYWYLQNLGQGPELLIRYENEEAVDDSQLPKDRFSAERLKGVDSTLKIQPAELGDSAVYLCASSPRLATDTQYFGPGTRLTVL.

The CDR3 spells CASARGATNTGELFF. Here the CDR3 DNA reads TGTGCCAGCGCCCGTGGGGCCACGAACACCGGGGAGCTGTTTTTT. This chain links TRBV11-2 with TRBJ2-2, with D possibly being TRBD1 (5 bases). This CDR3 has 15 amino acids. Germline V CDR1 and CDR2: SGHAT, FQNNGV. The germline V and J ends were trimmed by 8 bases and 0 bases, with 13 bases remaining between them.

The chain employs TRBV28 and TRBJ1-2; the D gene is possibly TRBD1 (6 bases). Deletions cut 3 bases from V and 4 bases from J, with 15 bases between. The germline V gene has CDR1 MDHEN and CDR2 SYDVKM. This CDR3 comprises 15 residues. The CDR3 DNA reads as TGTGCCAGCAGTTTGACCGGGGGCCGCCTCTATGGCTACACCTTC. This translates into CASSLTGGRLYGYTF.

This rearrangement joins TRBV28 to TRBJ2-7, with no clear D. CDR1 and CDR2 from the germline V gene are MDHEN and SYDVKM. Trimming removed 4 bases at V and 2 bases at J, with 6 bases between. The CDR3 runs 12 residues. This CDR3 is CASSSQTYEQYF. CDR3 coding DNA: TGTGCCAGCAGTTCCCAAACCTACGAGCAGTACTTC.

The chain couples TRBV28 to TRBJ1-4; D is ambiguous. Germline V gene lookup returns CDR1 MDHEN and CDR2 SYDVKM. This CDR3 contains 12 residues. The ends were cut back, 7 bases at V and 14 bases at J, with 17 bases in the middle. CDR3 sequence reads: CASKSSLQTLFF. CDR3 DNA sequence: TGTGCCAGCAAATCGAGCCTCCAAACGCTGTTTTTT.

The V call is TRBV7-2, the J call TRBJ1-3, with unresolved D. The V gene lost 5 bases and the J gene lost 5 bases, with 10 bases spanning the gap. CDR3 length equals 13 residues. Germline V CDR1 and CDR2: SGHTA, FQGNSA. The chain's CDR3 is CASSPKIRNTIYF. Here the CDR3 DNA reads TGTGCCAGCAGCCCCAAGATCAGAAACACCATATATTTT.

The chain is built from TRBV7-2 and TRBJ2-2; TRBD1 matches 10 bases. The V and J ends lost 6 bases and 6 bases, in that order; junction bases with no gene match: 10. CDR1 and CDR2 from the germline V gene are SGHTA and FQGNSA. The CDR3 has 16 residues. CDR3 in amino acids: CASSSRGQGLSGELFF. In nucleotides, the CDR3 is TGTGCCAGCAGTTCTAGGGGACAGGGGTTATCCGGGGAGCTGTTTTTT.

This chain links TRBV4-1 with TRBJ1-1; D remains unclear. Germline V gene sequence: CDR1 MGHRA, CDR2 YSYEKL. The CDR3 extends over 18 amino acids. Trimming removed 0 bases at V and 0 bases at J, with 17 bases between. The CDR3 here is CASSQDLFGRQVNTEAFF. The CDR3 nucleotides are TGCGCCAGCAGCCAAGATCTATTCGGCCGTCAGGTGAACACTGAAGCTTTCTTT.

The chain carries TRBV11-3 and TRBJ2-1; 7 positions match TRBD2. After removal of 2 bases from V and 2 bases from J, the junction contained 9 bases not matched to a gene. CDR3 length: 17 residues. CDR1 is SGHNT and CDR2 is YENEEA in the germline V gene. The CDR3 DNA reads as TGTGCCAGCAGCTTAACGAGAGCTAGCGGAGCCTACAATGAGCAGTTCTTC. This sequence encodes CASSLTRASGAYNEQFF.

DNA for the CDR3: TGCGCCAGCAGTGAGTTAACAGGGGGCCCCTCAGGGGAGACCCAGTACTTC. It is translated as CASSELTGGPSGETQYF. The chain carries TRBV10-1 and TRBJ2-5; 9 nucleotides align to TRBD1. This CDR3 comprises 17 residues. Looked up from germline, CDR1 is WNHNN and CDR2 is SYGVQD (reference sequence). Trimming at V came to 1 base and at J to 5 bases, leaving 11 bases not matched to a gene.

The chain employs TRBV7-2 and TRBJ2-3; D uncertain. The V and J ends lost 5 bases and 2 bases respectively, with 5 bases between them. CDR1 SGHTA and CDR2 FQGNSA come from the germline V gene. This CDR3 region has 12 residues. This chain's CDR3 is CASSGYTDTQYF. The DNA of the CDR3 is TGTGCCAGCAGCGGGTACACAGATACGCAGTATTTT.

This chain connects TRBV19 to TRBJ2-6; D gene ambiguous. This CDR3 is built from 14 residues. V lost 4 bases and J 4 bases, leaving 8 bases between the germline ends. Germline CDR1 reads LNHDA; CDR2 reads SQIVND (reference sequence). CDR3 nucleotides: TGTGCCAGTAGTAGGGATACCGGGGCCAACGTCCTGACTTTC. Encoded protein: CASSRDTGANVLTF.

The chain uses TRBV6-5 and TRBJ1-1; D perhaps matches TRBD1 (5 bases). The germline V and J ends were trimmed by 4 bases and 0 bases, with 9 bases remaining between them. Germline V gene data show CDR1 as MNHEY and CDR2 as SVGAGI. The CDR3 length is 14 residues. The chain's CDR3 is CASSWGPMNTEAFF. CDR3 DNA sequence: TGTGCCAGCAGTTGGGGCCCCATGAACACTGAAGCTTTCTTT.

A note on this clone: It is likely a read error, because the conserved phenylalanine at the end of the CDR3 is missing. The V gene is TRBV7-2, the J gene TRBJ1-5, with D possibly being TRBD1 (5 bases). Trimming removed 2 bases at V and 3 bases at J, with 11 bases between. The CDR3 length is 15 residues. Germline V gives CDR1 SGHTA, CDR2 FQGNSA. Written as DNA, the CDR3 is TGTGCCAGCAGCTTAATGCAGGGTAACAATCAGCCCCAGCATTCT. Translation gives CASSLMQGNNQPQHS.

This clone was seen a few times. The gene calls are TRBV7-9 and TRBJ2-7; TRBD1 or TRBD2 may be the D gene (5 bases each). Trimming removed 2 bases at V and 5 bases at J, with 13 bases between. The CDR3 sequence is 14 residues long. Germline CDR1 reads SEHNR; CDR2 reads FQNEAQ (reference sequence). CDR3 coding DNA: TGTGCCAGCAGCTTATCAGGGAGTAGCCACGAGCAGTACTTC. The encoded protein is CASSLSGSSHEQYF.

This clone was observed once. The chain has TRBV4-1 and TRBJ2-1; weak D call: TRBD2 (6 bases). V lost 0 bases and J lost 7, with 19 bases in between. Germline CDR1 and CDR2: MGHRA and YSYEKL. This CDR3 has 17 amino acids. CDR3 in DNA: TGCGCCAGCAGCCAAGATTATCTGGCGGGAAGAGTAAATGAGCAGTTCTTC. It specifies CASSQDYLAGRVNEQFF.

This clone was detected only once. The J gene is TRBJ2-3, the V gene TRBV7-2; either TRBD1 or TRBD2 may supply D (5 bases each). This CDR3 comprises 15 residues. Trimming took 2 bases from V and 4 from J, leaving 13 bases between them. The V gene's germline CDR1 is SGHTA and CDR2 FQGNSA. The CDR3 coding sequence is TGTGCCAGCAGCTTATACTTGGGGGAGTCAGATACGCAGTATTTT. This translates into CASSLYLGESDTQYF.

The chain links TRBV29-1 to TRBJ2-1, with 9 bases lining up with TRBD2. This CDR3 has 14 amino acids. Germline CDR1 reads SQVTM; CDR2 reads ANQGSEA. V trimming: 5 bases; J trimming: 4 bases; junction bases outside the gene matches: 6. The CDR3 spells CSVRAGGTYNEQFF. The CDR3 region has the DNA TGCAGCGTTCGAGCGGGAGGCACATACAATGAGCAGTTCTTC.

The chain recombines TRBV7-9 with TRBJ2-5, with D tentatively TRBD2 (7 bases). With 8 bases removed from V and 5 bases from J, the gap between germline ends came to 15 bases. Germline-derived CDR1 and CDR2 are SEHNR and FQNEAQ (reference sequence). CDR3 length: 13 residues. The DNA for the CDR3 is TGTGCCAGCGGTAAACGGGGGGCGGAGACCCAGTACTTC. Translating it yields CASGKRGAETQYF.

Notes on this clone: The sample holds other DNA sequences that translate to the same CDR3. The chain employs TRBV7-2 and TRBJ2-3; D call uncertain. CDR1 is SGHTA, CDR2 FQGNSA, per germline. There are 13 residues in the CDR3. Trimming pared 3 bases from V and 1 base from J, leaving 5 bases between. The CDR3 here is CASSFYGTDTQYF. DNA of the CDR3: TGTGCCAGCAGCTTTTACGGCACAGATACGCAGTATTTT.

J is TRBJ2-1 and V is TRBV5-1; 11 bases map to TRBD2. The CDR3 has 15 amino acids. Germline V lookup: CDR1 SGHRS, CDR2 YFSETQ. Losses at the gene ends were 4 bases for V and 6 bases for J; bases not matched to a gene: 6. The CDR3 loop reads CASSPGLAEGNEQFF. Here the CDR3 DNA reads TGCGCCAGCAGCCCGGGACTAGCGGAAGGCAATGAGCAGTTCTTC.

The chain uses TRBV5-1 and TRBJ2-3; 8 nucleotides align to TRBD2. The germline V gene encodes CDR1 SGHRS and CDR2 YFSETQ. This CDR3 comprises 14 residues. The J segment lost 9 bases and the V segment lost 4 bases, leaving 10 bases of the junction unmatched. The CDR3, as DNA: TGCGCCAGCAGCGCCGGGACTAGTCTAGACACGCAGTATTTT. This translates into CASSAGTSLDTQYF.

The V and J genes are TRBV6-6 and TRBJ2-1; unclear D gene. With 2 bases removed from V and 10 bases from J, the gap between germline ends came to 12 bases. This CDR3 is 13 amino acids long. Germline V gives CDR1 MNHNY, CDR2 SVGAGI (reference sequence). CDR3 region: CASSYHKLGEQFF. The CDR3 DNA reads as TGTGCCAGCAGTTACCACAAACTGGGCGAGCAGTTCTTC.

The CDR3 protein is CASISGTGSYEQYF. The CDR3 nucleotides read TGTGCCAGCATCTCCGGGACAGGGAGCTACGAGCAGTACTTC. V and J are TRBV28 and TRBJ2-7; TRBD1 matches 9 bases. Germline V gene sequence: CDR1 MDHEN, CDR2 SYDVKM. The CDR3 loop spans 14 amino acids. V was clipped by 7 bases and J by 3 bases; unmatched bases: 7.

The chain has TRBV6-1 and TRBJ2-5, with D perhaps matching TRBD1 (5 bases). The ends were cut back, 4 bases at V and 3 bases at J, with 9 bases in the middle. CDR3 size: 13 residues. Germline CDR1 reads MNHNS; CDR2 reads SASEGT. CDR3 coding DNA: TGTGCCAGCAGTGGGACAATCAAAGAGACCCAGTACTTC. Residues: CASSGTIKETQYF.